What follows describes a single T cell receptor (beta chain). The antigen remains unidentified. The study ran its PCR with 60 Vbeta and 13 Jbeta primers. Libraries were prepared by immunoSEQ multiplex PCR; TCRdb keeps only in-frame clonotypes and omits some of them. The data show 70,000 to 90,000 clones, roughly 80% seen once. This cohort consisted of healthy bone marrow donors. This sample is drawn from a study of cytomegalovirus exposure and HLA in healthy donors. Study observations and caveats: Presence/absence analyses took donor sequencing depth as roughly uniform. Several of the most significant clusters were apparently associated with common viral pathogens in a later analysis.

The receptor's source is a man in his forties or fifties in good health and CMV-seronegative. Sequenced sample: PBMCs.

CDR3 bases: TGCGCCAGCAGCTTGGCCATTAGCGGGGCACTAGATACGCAGTATTTT. Its protein is CASSLAISGALDTQYF. V usage is TRBV5-1 and J usage is TRBJ2-3; 8 bases map to TRBD2. The ends lost 0 bases at V and 5 bases at J; junction bases unmatched: 8. The germline V gene encodes CDR1 SGHRS and CDR2 YFSETQ. This CDR3 region has 16 residues.